This TCR beta chain originates from a study of T cell responses to AZD1222 COVID-19 vaccine. TCRdb's table, derived via immunoSEQ multiplex PCR, lists solely in-frame clones and lacks some. The sample holds tens of thousands of clones, roughly 87% seen once. The sequencing here drew on peripheral blood, taken 28 days after the second AZD1222 dose. The receptor's source is an adult who received the AZD1222 COVID-19 vaccine.

The CDR3 DNA follows: TGTGCCGCCAGGACTAGCGGGAGGTTCTACGAGCAGTACTTC. Translated, it gives CAARTSGRFYEQYF. V is TRBV10-3 and J is TRBJ2-7; 14 nucleotides match TRBD2. The germline V gene encodes CDR1 ENHRY and CDR2 SYGVKD. The CDR3 is made up of 14 amino acids. The junction had 6 bases not matched to a gene; V was cut back by 11 bases and J by 3 bases.